The 14 T cell receptor beta chains below come from one sample, sequenced in a study of cytomegalovirus exposure and HLA in healthy donors. PCR was performed using 60 Vbeta and 13 Jbeta primers. Clones were read by immunoSEQ multiplex PCR, and TCRdb kept only the in-frame ones, dropping some. The top ten clones hold under 8% of a sample with under 200,000 clones, roughly 88% of them seen once. Sequencing was carried out using PBMCs. These receptors were obtained from a man in his fifties in good health and CMV-seropositive.

This clone was seen a few times. The chain employs TRBV4-1 and TRBJ1-1; D is ambiguous. CDR1 is MGHRA, CDR2 YSYEKL, per germline. Deletions cut 6 bases from V and 7 bases from J, with 9 bases between. The CDR3 sequence is 11 residues long. The CDR3 spells CASRRQGEAFF. As DNA, the CDR3 is TGCGCCAGCAGACGACAAGGTGAAGCTTTCTTT.

Worth noting for this clone: Other DNA variants within this sample encode the same CDR3. The rearrangement uses TRBV19 and TRBJ1-5; D ambiguous. V was pared by 4 bases and J by 2 bases, with 9 bases between. CDR1 and CDR2 (germline): LNHDA, SQIVND (reference sequence). CDR3 size: 14 residues. CDR3 region: CASSTRQGNQPQHF. CDR3 nucleotides: TGTGCCAGTAGTACCCGCCAGGGCAATCAGCCCCAGCATTTT.

This rearrangement joins TRBV12-5 to TRBJ2-5; 7 bases are a match to TRBD2. Germline CDR1 reads LGHNT; CDR2 reads FRNRAP. The CDR3 is 15 residues long. J was trimmed by 2 bases and V by 6 bases; bases with no gene match: 9. The CDR3 DNA reads as TGTGCTAGTGGGACCGGGACTATGGCTCAAGAGACCCAGTACTTC. This sequence encodes CASGTGTMAQETQYF.

This clone was counted a few times. This chain joins TRBV15 and TRBJ2-5; a weak D match, TRBD2 (6 bases). Germline CDR1 and CDR2: LNHNV and YYDKDF (reference sequence). V lost 2 bases to trimming and J lost 1 base, with 14 bases between them. The CDR3 totals 16 residues. The CDR3 loop reads CATSRPRRGLQETQYF. The CDR3 DNA is TGTGCCACCAGCAGACCGAGGAGGGGACTCCAAGAGACCCAGTACTTC. The full variable domain, completed using reference TRBV15 and TRBJ2-5, is DAMVIQNPRYQVTQFGKPVTLSCSQTLNHNVMYWYQQKSSQAPKLLFHYYDKDFNNEADTPDNFQSRRPNTSFCFLDIRSPGLGDTAMYLCATSRPRRGLQETQYFGPGTRLLVL.

V usage is TRBV6-5 and J usage is TRBJ1-1, with unresolved D. The germline CDR1 and CDR2 sequences are MNHEY and SVGAGI. CDR3 length: 13 amino acids. The V end was cut by 5 bases, the J end by 0 bases, with 7 bases between. DNA for the CDR3: TGTGCCAGCAGTGCTACAGTGAACACTGAAGCTTTCTTT. This gives the protein CASSATVNTEAFF.

This clone was found once. This chain joins TRBV5-1 and TRBJ2-5, with D perhaps TRBD1 (6 bases). CDR1 and CDR2 (germline): SGHRS, YFSETQ. The CDR3 has 14 amino acids. The V end lost 4 bases, the J end lost 1 base, and 11 bases lay between the germline ends. CDR3 nucleotides: TGCGCCAGCAGCGATACAGGGCCCCAAGAGACCCAGTACTTC. This sequence encodes CASSDTGPQETQYF.

The rearrangement links TRBV7-9 to TRBJ2-5; 9 bases fit TRBD1. Trimming at V came to 5 bases and at J to 5 bases, leaving 6 bases not matched to a gene. This CDR3 is 14 amino acids long. CDR1 and CDR2 from the germline V gene are SEHNR and FQNEAQ (reference sequence). Written as DNA, the CDR3 is TGTGCCAGCAGCCGGGACAGGGTCGCGGAGACCCAGTACTTC. Protein sequence: CASSRDRVAETQYF.

CDR3 loop: CAISEPGGASDTQYF. The CDR3 nucleotides are TGTGCCATCAGTGAGCCTGGGGGGGCTTCGGATACGCAGTATTTT. This chain connects TRBV10-3 to TRBJ2-3; D is perhaps TRBD2 (7 bases). Between the trimmed V and J ends, which lost 2 bases and 6 bases, there was a span of 15 bases. Per germline, CDR1 ENHRY and CDR2 SYGVKD. This CDR3 is built from 15 residues.

The chain carries TRBV5-1 and TRBJ1-2; D perhaps matches TRBD1 (5 bases). V lost 4 bases to trimming and J lost 2 bases, with 12 bases between them. The germline CDR1 and CDR2 sequences are SGHRS and YFSETQ. The CDR3 length is 14 residues. DNA of the CDR3: TGCGCCAGCAGCCACTCGACAGTGAACTATGGCTACACCTTC. It translates to CASSHSTVNYGYTF.

The V call is TRBV19, the J call TRBJ1-1; tentatively, D is TRBD1 (5 bases). The CDR3 runs 13 residues. The germline gives CDR1 LNHDA, CDR2 SQIVND (reference sequence). V dropped 7 bases and J dropped 1 base, with 10 bases sitting between them. CDR3 DNA: TGTGCCAGTACCCTCGACAGGAACACTGAAGCTTTCTTT. It encodes CASTLDRNTEAFF.

The genes are TRBV29-1 and TRBJ2-3; TRBD1 matches 7 bases. Germline CDR1 and CDR2: SQVTM and ANQGSEA. J gave up 0 bases and V 2 bases, and 2 bases lay outside the gene matches. The CDR3 has 14 amino acids. The CDR3 region has the DNA TGCAGCGTTGAATCGGGACAGAGCACAGATACGCAGTATTTT. Translated: CSVESGQSTDTQYF.

This clone was picked up a small number of times. The chain couples TRBV6-5 to TRBJ2-2; 9 nucleotides align to TRBD2. The trim removed 7 bases at V and 6 bases at J, leaving 9 bases unmatched. Germline CDR1 is MNHEY and CDR2 is SVGAGI. The CDR3 extends over 15 amino acids. Written as DNA, the CDR3 is TGTGCCAGCAATAGGGCGGGAGGGCCGTCCGGGGAGCTGTTTTTT. Protein product: CASNRAGGPSGELFF.

The genes are TRBV6-6 and TRBJ1-1, with 8 bases aligning to TRBD1. The CDR3 is 14 amino acids. The germline V gene has CDR1 MNHNY and CDR2 SVGAGI (reference sequence). Trimming took 5 bases from V and 1 from J; bases not matched to a gene: 3. The CDR3 DNA sequence: TGTGCCAGCAGTCCAGGGGGCGCGAACACTGAAGCTTTCTTT. Amino acids: CASSPGGANTEAFF.

This chain connects TRBV7-9 to TRBJ1-1; 7 bases match TRBD1. CDR1 is SEHNR, CDR2 FQNEAQ, per germline (reference sequence). J lost 5 bases, V lost 4 bases, and 10 bases had no gene match. The CDR3 consists of 15 residues. The DNA for the CDR3 is TGTGCCAGCAGCTCGAAACAGGGGTGGGGGACTGAAGCTTTCTTT. Protein: CASSSKQGWGTEAFF.